This passage covers 17 T cell receptor beta chains from one sample sequenced in a study of T cells after yellow fever vaccination. TCRdb recomputed calls from the 5' RACE reads with MiXCR, one row per CDR3 protein. The table lists around 310,000 distinct CDR3 sequences, about 9.5% of them singletons. This sample comprised PBMCs, obtained on the day of the first yellow fever vaccination. The receptors here all came from a man between 18 and 35 years old who received the YFV17D yellow fever vaccine.

This clonotype has a count of ten or more. The chain carries TRBV24-1 and TRBJ2-1; 7 bases line up with TRBD1. This CDR3 has 16 residues. The V gene end was trimmed by 2 bases and the J gene end by 1 base; junction bases not matched to a gene: 4. Germline V lookup: CDR1 KGHDR, CDR2 SFDVKD. The CDR3 loop is CATSDWTGGSYNEQFF. The DNA for the CDR3 is TGTGCCACCAGTGATTGGACAGGAGGTTCCTACAATGAGCAGTTCTTC.

The genes are TRBV5-4 and TRBJ2-3; TRBD1 agrees at 7 bases. This CDR3 comprises 18 residues. With V trimmed by 7 bases and J by 0 bases, 17 bases remained unmatched. Germline values: CDR1 SGHNT, CDR2 YYREEE (reference sequence). The CDR3: CASSSGQPHTRSTDTQYF. The CDR3 DNA follows: TGTGCCAGCTCCTCGGGACAGCCGCACACTAGAAGCACAGATACGCAGTATTTT.

In this sample, this clonotype turned up many times. The chain has TRBV5-1 and TRBJ2-5, with D perhaps TRBD1 (5 bases). CDR1 and CDR2 (germline): SGHRS, YFSETQ. V dropped 0 bases and J dropped 3 bases, with 9 bases sitting between them. CDR3 length: 14 amino acids. The CDR3 sequence is CASSLVGREETQYF. The CDR3 region has the DNA TGCGCCAGCAGCTTGGTGGGCAGGGAAGAGACCCAGTACTTC.

This clonotype was seen only a few times. CDR3: CASRGQFGSYNSPLHF. As DNA, the CDR3 is TGTGCCAGTAGAGGACAGTTCGGCTCCTATAATTCACCCCTCCACTTT. The rearrangement links TRBV19 to TRBJ1-6, with D perhaps TRBD1 (6 bases). The CDR3 has 16 amino acids. V shed 6 bases and J shed 0 bases, with 12 bases lying between them. Germline CDR1 is LNHDA and CDR2 is SQIVND (reference sequence). Full variable domain (rest looked up from reference TRBV19 and TRBJ1-6): DGGITQSPKYLFRKEGQNVTLSCEQNLNHDAMYWYRQDPGQGLRLIYYSQIVNDFQKGDIAEGYSVSREKKESFPLTVTSAQKNPTAFYLCASRGQFGSYNSPLHFGNGTRLTVT.

This chain joins TRBV6-1 and TRBJ1-3, with 10 bases fitting TRBD1. V lost 6 bases to trimming and J lost 2 bases; unmatched junction nucleotides: 13. This CDR3 is 18 amino acids long. From germline, CDR1 is MNHNS and CDR2 SASEGT. The CDR3 nucleotides read TGTGCCAGCAGCCGAACTTCAAAGACAGGGGGCCCTGGAAACACCATATATTTT. Translating gives CASSRTSKTGGPGNTIYF.

This clonotype has a handful of counts. The chain recombines TRBV2 with TRBJ2-7, with 8 bases matching TRBD1. V gave up 1 base and J gave up 6 bases; unmatched junction bases: 5. Germline lookup yields CDR1 SNHLY and CDR2 FYNNEI. The CDR3 runs 14 residues. In DNA, the CDR3 is TGTGCCAGCAGTGAAGAGCAGGGGGCGGCCGAGCAGTACTTC. The encoded protein is CASSEEQGAAEQYF.

V is TRBV7-2 and J is TRBJ2-1, with D possibly TRBD1 on 6 matching bases. This CDR3 contains 14 residues. Trimming left V 6 bases short and J 4 bases short, with 13 bases between. CDR1 and CDR2 from the germline V gene are SGHTA and FQGNSA. CDR3 in amino acids: CASSSDSRYNEQFF. As DNA, the CDR3 is TGTGCCAGCAGTTCGGACAGTAGATACAATGAGCAGTTCTTC.

J is TRBJ1-5 and V is TRBV2; TRBD1 aligns across 12 bases. The CDR3 totals 16 residues. Per the germline V gene, CDR1 is SNHLY and CDR2 is FYNNEI. With 7 bases clipped from V and 6 bases from J, the junction kept 10 bases outside the gene matches. CDR3 bases: TGTGCCAGCACGGGGATCGGGACAGGGGGCTTTCAGCCCCAGCATTTT. Residues: CASTGIGTGGFQPQHF. Combining the CDR3 with reference TRBV2 and TRBJ1-5 gives the whole variable domain EPEVTQTPSHQVTQMGQEVILRCVPISNHLYFYWYRQILGQKVEFLVSFYNNEISEKSEIFDDQFSVERPDGSNFTLKIRSTKLEDSAMYFCASTGIGTGGFQPQHFGDGTRLSIL.

This clonotype was found many times. V usage is TRBV4-1 and J usage is TRBJ1-2, with 9 nucleotides matching TRBD1. The CDR3 runs to 15 residues. J lost 6 bases, V lost 1 base, and 6 bases had no gene match. Germline V gene data show CDR1 as MGHRA and CDR2 as YSYEKL. Written as DNA, the CDR3 is TGCGCCAGCAGCCAAGGAACAGGGGGCTCTAATGGCTACACCTTC. Protein: CASSQGTGGSNGYTF.

This clonotype showed up just a few times. The gene calls are TRBV30 and TRBJ1-6; TRBD1 agrees at 10 bases. The CDR3 loop spans 15 amino acids. Per germline, CDR1 GTSNPN and CDR2 SVGIG (reference sequence). V lost 1 base and J lost 5; bases outside the gene matches: 2. CDR3 region: CAWSEGQGNNSPLHF. CDR3 in DNA: TGTGCCTGGAGTGAGGGACAGGGGAATAATTCACCCCTCCACTTT.

This clonotype was seen more than once but under ten times. The rearrangement uses TRBV12-3 or TRBV12-4 and TRBJ2-2; 11 bases line up with TRBD1. Unmatched junction bases numbered 4, after V lost 4 bases and J lost 3 bases. This CDR3 has 16 amino acids. Here the CDR3 reads CASSCGQGADTGELFF. The CDR3 region has the DNA TGTGCCAGCAGTTGCGGACAGGGGGCCGACACCGGGGAGCTGTTTTTT.

This clonotype was found a few times. The chain joins TRBV5-1 to TRBJ2-5; D is ambiguous. The CDR3 is 16 residues long. The ends were cut back, 0 bases at V and 5 bases at J, with 17 bases in the middle. Germline CDR1 is SGHRS and CDR2 is YFSETQ. This CDR3 reads CASSLAVGASGETQYF. As DNA, the CDR3 is TGCGCCAGCAGCTTGGCCGTAGGTGCTTCAGGCGAGACCCAGTACTTC.

In its sample, this clonotype was seen many times. The chain is built from TRBV6-6 and TRBJ2-5, with no clear D. Trimming shortened V by 4 bases and J by 4 bases, and 7 bases separated the two germline ends. Germline V lookup: CDR1 MNHNY, CDR2 SVGAGI (reference sequence). The CDR3 extends over 12 amino acids. CDR3 DNA: TGTGCCAGCAGTTCAGCACTAGAGACCCAGTACTTC. Residues: CASSSALETQYF.

CDR3 coding DNA: TGCGCCAGCGGGATGCTAACTGTCGACCCAGATACGCAGTATTTT. The encoded protein is CASGMLTVDPDTQYF. The V gene is TRBV4-3, the J gene TRBJ2-3; D is uncertain. Trimming took off 8 bases at V and 4 bases at J, with 19 bases between the two ends. The CDR3 has 15 residues. Germline CDR1 and CDR2: LGHNA and YSLEER.

The sample holds a few counts of this clonotype. The rearrangement uses TRBV7-8 and TRBJ2-1; D is ambiguous. V was shortened by 1 base and J by 12 bases, with 13 bases between the two germline ends. Germline V gene lookup returns CDR1 SGHVS and CDR2 FQNEAQ. This CDR3 comprises 13 residues. The CDR3 DNA reads as TGTGCCAGCAGCTTAGATCGAATGGCCCGGCAGTTCTTC. It codes for CASSLDRMARQFF.

This clonotype was counted between two and nine times. The CDR3 nucleotides are TGTGCCAGCAGCGTAGTAACCCAGGGTGGAGAGACCCAGTACTTC. Its protein is CASSVVTQGGETQYF. The rearrangement links TRBV9 to TRBJ2-5, with a tentative D call TRBD1 (5 bases). V lost 0 bases to trimming and J lost 4 bases, with 13 bases between them. Germline assignment: CDR1 SGDLS and CDR2 YYNGEE. The CDR3 loop spans 15 amino acids.

V usage is TRBV12-3 or TRBV12-4 and J usage is TRBJ2-3, with D possibly called TRBD1 or TRBD2 (5 bases each). V lost 6 bases to trimming and J lost 6 bases, with 16 bases between them. This CDR3 spans 14 amino acids. The CDR3 is CASRSIRGRDTQYF. The CDR3 bases are TGTGCCAGCAGATCTATCCGGGGCCGGGATACGCAGTATTTT.